The 7 T cell receptor beta chains presented below share a single source sample, sequenced in a study of cytomegalovirus exposure and HLA in healthy donors (dated by TCRdb to about 2017). Libraries were made using the immunoSEQ multiplex PCR assay. For the multiplex PCR, a mixture combining 60 forward primers for TCR Vbeta segments and 13 reverse primers for TCR Jbeta segments was used. This is the immuneACCESS table as TCRdb keeps it, with only in-frame sequences that have V and J called. A part of the clones is gone; compared with another copy, unresolved V genes explain less than half, and the rest is unexplained. The sample records around 150,000 clones, 80% to 90% of which are singletons. In total, the top ten clones hold approximately 2.1% of the sample. Source material: PBMCs. These receptors originate from a woman aged 18 to 35 in good health and CMV-seronegative.

The rearrangement joins TRBV19 to TRBJ2-7, with TRBD1 matching 10 bases. CDR1 is LNHDA, CDR2 SQIVND, per germline (reference sequence). V shed 5 bases and J 5 bases; nucleotides not matched to a gene: 6. This CDR3 comprises 14 residues. The CDR3 coding sequence is TGTGCCAGTAGTGTGGGACAGGGGTCTAACGAGCAGTACTTC. This codes for CASSVGQGSNEQYF.

The chain is built from TRBV6-1 and TRBJ2-5, with TRBD1 identical over 7 bases. Germline V gene sequence: CDR1 MNHNS, CDR2 SASEGT. V lost 4 bases, J lost 6 bases, and 5 bases stayed unmatched. The CDR3 is 13 amino acids. The DNA for the CDR3 is TGTGCCAGCAGTGTCCCAGGGGGTCAGACCCAGTACTTC. Translating gives CASSVPGGQTQYF.

The V gene is TRBV7-9, the J gene TRBJ1-6; the D is unclear. This CDR3 is built from 12 residues. Trimming removed 4 bases at V and 14 bases at J, with 12 bases between. The germline V gene encodes CDR1 SEHNR and CDR2 FQNEAQ (reference sequence). The CDR3 region is CASSSPLESLHF. The DNA of the CDR3 is TGTGCCAGCAGCTCGCCGTTGGAGTCCCTCCACTTT.

The sample holds a few counts of this clone. This chain connects TRBV2 to TRBJ2-6; 7 nucleotides line up with TRBD1. V gave up 5 bases and J gave up 1 base; unmatched junction bases: 5. CDR1 and CDR2 (germline): SNHLY, FYNNEI. The CDR3 length is 16 residues. The CDR3 protein is CASSRQGASGANVLTF. The CDR3 nucleotides are TGTGCCAGCAGTCGACAGGGAGCATCTGGGGCCAACGTCCTGACTTTC.

The chain uses TRBV5-1 and TRBJ2-3; weak D call: TRBD1 (6 bases). Germline CDR1 and CDR2: SGHRS and YFSETQ. This CDR3 is 15 amino acids long. V was pared by 4 bases and J by 4 bases, with 16 bases between. The CDR3 is CASSLGATVADTQYF. CDR3 DNA: TGCGCCAGCAGCCTGGGGGCTACGGTAGCAGATACGCAGTATTTT.

The rearrangement uses TRBV28 and TRBJ2-4; tentative D call: TRBD2 (5 bases). The CDR3 has 15 amino acids. Germline V gene sequence: CDR1 MDHEN, CDR2 SYDVKM. V lost 3 bases and J lost 0, with 9 bases in between. Here the CDR3 reads CASSFGILAKNIQYF. The DNA for the CDR3 is TGTGCCAGCAGTTTCGGGATACTAGCCAAAAACATTCAGTACTTC.

The chain carries TRBV7-9 and TRBJ2-7; no reliable D call. The V gene's germline CDR1 is SEHNR and CDR2 FQNEAQ (reference sequence). V was clipped by 3 bases and J by 6 bases, with 12 bases between them. The CDR3 loop spans 13 amino acids. The CDR3 nucleotides are TGTGCCAGCAGCTTTTCCGTGACTTCCGAGCAGTACTTC. This gives the protein CASSFSVTSEQYF.